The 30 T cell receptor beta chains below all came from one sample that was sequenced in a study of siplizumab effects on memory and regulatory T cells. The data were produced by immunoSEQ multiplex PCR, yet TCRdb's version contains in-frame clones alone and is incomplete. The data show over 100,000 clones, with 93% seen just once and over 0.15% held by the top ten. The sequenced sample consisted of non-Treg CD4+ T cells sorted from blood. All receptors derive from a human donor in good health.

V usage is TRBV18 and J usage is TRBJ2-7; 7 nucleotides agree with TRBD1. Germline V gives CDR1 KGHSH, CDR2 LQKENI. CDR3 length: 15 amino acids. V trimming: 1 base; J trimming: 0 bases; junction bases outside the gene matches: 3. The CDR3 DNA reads TGTGCCAGCTCACCACTGACAGGGAGCTCCTACGAGCAGTACTTC. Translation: CASSPLTGSSYEQYF.

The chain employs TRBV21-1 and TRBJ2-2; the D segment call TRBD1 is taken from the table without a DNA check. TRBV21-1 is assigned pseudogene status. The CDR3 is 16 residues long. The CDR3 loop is CASSYRQGPNTGELFF. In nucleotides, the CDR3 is TGTGCCAGCAGCTATCGACAGGGGCCTAACACCGGGGAGCTGTTTTTT.

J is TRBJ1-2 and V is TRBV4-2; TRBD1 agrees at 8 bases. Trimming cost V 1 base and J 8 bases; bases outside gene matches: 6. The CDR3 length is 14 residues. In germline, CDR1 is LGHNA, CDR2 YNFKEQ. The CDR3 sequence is CASSQVDRGEGYTF. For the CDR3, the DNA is TGTGCCAGCAGCCAAGTAGACAGGGGAGAGGGCTACACCTTC.

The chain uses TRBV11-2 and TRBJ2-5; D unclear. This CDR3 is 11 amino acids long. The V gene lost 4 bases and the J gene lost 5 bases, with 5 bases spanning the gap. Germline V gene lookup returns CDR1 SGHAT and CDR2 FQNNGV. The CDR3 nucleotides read TGTGCCAGCAGCTCCTGGGAGACCCAGTACTTC. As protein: CASSSWETQYF.

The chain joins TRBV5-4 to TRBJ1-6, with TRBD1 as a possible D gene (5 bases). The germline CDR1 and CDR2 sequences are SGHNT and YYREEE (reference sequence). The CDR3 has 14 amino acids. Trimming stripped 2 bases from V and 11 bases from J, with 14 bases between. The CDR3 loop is CASSLGSGGAPLHF. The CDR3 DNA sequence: TGTGCCAGCAGCTTAGGGTCCGGGGGTGCACCCCTCCACTTT.

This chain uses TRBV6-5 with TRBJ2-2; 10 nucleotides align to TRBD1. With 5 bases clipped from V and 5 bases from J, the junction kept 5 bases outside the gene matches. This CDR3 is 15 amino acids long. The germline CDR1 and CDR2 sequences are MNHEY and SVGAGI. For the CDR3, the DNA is TGTGCCAGCAGTAAGCCGGGACAGGGGACCGGGGAGCTGTTTTTT. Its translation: CASSKPGQGTGELFF.

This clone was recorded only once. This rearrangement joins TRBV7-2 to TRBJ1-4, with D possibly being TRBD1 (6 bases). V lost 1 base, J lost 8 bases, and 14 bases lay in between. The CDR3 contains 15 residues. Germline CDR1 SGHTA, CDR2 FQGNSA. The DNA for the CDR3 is TGTGCCAGCAGCTTAGGGGGCAGGGGACGGGAAAAACTGTTTTTT. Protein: CASSLGGRGREKLFF.

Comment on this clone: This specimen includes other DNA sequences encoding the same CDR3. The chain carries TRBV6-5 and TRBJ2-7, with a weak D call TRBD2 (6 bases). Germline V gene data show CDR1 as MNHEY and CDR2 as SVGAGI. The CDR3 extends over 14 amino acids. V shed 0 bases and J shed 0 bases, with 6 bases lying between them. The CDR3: CASSYSGGSYEQYF. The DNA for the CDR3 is TGTGCCAGCAGTTACTCGGGGGGCTCCTACGAGCAGTACTTC.

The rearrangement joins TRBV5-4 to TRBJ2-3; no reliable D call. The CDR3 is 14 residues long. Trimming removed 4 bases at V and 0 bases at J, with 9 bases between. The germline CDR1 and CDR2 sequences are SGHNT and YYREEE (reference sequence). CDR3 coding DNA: TGTGCCAGCAGCCCGACCAGCAGCACAGATACGCAGTATTTT. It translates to CASSPTSSTDTQYF.

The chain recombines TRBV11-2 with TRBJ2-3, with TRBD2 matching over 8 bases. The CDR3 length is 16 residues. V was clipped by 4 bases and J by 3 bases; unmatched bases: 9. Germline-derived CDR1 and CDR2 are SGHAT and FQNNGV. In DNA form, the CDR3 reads TGTGCCAGCAGCTCTCCCCCCGGGGGGGCGACAGATACGCAGTATTTT. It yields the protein CASSSPPGGATDTQYF.

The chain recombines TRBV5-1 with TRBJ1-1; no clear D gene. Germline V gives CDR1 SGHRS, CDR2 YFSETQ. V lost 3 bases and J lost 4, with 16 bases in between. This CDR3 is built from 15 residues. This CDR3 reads CASSSLGSWGTEAFF. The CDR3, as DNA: TGCGCCAGCAGCTCACTGGGTTCCTGGGGCACTGAAGCTTTCTTT.

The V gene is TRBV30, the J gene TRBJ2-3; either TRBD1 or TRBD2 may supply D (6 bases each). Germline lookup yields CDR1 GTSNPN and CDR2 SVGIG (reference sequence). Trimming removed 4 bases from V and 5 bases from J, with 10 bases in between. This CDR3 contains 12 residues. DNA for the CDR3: TGTGCCTGGAATAAGGGGGGAGATACGCAGTATTTT. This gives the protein CAWNKGGDTQYF.

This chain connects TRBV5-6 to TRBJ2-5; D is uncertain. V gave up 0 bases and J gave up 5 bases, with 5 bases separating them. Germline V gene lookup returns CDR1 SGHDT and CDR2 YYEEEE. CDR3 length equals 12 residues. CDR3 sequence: CASSLAGETQYF. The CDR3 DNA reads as TGTGCCAGCAGCTTGGCCGGGGAGACCCAGTACTTC. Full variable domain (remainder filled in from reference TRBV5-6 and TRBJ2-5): DAGVTQSPTHLIKTRGQQVTLRCSPKSGHDTVSWYQQALGQGPQFIFQYYEEEERQRGNFPDRFSGHQFPNYSSELNVNALLLGDSALYLCASSLAGETQYFGPGTRLLVL.

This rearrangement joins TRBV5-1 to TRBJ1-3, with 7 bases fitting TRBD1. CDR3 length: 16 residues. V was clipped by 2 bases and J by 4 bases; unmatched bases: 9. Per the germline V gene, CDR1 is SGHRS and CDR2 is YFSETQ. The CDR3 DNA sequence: TGCGCCAGCAGCTTCTCGACGACAGGGAACGGAAACACCATATATTTT. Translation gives CASSFSTTGNGNTIYF.

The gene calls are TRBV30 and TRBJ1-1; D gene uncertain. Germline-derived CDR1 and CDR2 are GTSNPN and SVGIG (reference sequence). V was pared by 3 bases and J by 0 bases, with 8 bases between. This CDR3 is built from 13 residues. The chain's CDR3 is CAWRSGMNTEAFF. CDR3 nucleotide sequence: TGTGCCTGGAGGTCAGGCATGAACACTGAAGCTTTCTTT.

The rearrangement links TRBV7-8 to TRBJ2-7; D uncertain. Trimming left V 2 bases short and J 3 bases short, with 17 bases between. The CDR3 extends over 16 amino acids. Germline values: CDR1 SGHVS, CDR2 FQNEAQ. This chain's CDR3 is CASSLLSWAPNYEQYF. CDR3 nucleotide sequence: TGTGCCAGCAGCTTATTATCATGGGCCCCAAACTACGAGCAGTACTTC.

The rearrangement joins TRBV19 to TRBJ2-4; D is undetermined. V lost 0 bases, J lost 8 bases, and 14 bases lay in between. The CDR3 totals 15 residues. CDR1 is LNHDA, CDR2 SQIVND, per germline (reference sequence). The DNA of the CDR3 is TGTGCCAGTAGTATAGATGGTCCTAGGAAGGACATTCAGTACTTC. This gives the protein CASSIDGPRKDIQYF.

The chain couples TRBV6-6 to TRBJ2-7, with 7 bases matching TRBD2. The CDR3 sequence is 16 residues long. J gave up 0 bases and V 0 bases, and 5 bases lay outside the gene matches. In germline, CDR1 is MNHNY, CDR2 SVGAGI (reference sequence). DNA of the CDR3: TGTGCCAGCAGTTACTCTGTCGGCGGGGGCTCCTACGAGCAGTACTTC. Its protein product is CASSYSVGGGSYEQYF.

The CDR3 reads CASSRGDRELEKLFF. CDR3 DNA: TGCGCCAGCAGCCGCGGGGACAGGGAGCTTGAAAAACTGTTTTTT. The rearrangement links TRBV4-1 to TRBJ1-4, with 9 bases fitting TRBD1. Germline trimming cut 4 bases from V and 7 bases from J; bases unmatched to any gene: 7. This CDR3 is built from 15 residues. The germline CDR1 and CDR2 sequences are MGHRA and YSYEKL.

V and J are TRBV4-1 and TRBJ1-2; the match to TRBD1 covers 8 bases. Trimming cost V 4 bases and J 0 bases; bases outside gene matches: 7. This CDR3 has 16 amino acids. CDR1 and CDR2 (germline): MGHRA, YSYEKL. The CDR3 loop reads CASSPPGQESNYGYTF. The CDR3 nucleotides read TGCGCCAGCAGCCCTCCGGGACAGGAGTCTAACTATGGCTACACCTTC.

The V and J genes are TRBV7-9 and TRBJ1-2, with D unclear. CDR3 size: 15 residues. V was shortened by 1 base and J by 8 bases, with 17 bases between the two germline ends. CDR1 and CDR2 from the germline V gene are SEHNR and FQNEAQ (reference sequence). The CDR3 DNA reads TGTGCCAGCAGCTTAGGGCCGACCCAGGACCGAGGCTACACCTTC. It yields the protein CASSLGPTQDRGYTF. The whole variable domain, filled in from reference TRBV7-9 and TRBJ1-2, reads DTGVSQNPRHKITKRGQNVTFRCDPISEHNRLYWYRQTLGQGPEFLTYFQNEAQLEKSRLLSDRFSAERPKGSFSTLEIQRTEQGDSAMYLCASSLGPTQDRGYTFGSGTRLTVV.

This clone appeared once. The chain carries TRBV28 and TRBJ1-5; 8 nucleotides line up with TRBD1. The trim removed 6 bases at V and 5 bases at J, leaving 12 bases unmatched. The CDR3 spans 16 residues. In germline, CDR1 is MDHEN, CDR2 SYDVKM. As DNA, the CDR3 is TGTGCCAGCAGGGTTCCTGGGACAGGTCGGGATCAGCCCCAGCATTTT. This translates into CASRVPGTGRDQPQHF.

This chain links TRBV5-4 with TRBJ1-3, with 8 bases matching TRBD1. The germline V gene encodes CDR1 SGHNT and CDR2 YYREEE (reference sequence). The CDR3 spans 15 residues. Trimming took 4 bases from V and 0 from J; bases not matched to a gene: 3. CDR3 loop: CASSGQGVSGNTIYF. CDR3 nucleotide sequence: TGTGCCAGCAGCGGACAGGGAGTCTCTGGAAACACCATATATTTT. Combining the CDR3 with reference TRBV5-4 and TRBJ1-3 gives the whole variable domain ETGVTQSPTHLIKTRGQQVTLRCSSQSGHNTVSWYQQALGQGPQFIFQYYREEENGRGNFPPRFSGLQFPNYSSELNVNALELDDSALYLCASSGQGVSGNTIYFGEGSWLTVV.

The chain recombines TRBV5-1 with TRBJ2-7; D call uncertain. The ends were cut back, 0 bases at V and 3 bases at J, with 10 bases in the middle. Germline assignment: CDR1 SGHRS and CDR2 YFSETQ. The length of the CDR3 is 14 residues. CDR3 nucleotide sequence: TGCGCCAGCAGCTTGGACTTGATCCGCTACGAGCAGTACTTC. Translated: CASSLDLIRYEQYF.

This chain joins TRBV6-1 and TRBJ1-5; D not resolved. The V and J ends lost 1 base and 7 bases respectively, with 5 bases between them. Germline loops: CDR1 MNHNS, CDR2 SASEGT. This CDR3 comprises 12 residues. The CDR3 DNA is TGTGCCAGCAGTGAAGGTTACCAGCCCCAGCATTTT. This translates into CASSEGYQPQHF.

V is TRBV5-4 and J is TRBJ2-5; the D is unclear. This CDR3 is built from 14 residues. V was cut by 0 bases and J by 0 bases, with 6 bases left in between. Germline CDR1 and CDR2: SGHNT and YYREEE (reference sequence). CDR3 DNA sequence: TGTGCCAGCAGCTTGGATGCAGACCAAGAGACCCAGTACTTC. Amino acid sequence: CASSLDADQETQYF. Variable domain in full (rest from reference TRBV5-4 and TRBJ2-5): ETGVTQSPTHLIKTRGQQVTLRCSSQSGHNTVSWYQQALGQGPQFIFQYYREEENGRGNFPPRFSGLQFPNYSSELNVNALELDDSALYLCASSLDADQETQYFGPGTRLLVL.

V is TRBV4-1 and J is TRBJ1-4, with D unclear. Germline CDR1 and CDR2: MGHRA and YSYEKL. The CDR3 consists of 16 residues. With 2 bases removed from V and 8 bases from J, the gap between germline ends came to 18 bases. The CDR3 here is CASSQHDTIGEEKLFF. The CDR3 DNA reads TGCGCCAGCAGCCAACACGACACGATCGGGGAAGAAAAACTGTTTTTT.

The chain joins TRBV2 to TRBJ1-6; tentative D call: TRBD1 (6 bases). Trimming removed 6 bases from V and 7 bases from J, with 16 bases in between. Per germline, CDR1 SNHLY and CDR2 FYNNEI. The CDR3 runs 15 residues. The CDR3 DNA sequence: TGTGCCAGCAGCCCCGCAGGGGACGGCAATTCACCCCTCCACTTT. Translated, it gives CASSPAGDGNSPLHF.

The CDR3 DNA follows: TGTGCCTGGAAGGTTTTCCTACCGGGGGGACCCCTCCACTTT. Its translation is CAWKVFLPGGPLHF. J is TRBJ1-6 and V is TRBV30; perhaps TRBD1 as D (5 bases). The V end was cut by 4 bases, the J end by 12 bases, with 19 bases between. Germline V gives CDR1 GTSNPN, CDR2 SVGIG (reference sequence). The CDR3 spans 14 residues.

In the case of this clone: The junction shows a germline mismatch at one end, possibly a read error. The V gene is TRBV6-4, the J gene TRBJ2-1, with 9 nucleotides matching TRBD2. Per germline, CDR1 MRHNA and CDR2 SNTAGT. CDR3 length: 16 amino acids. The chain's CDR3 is CACSQLAGGSGNEQFF. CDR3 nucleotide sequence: TGTGCCTGCAGCCAGTTGGCGGGGGGGTCTGGGAATGAGCAGTTCTTC.